This entry is about one TCR beta chain. The J segment lost 5 bases and the V segment lost 6 bases, leaving 1 base of the junction unmatched. This CDR3 has 13 amino acids. Per germline, CDR1 SQVTM and CDR2 ANQGSEA. This entry comes from a study of CD8 T cells in ankylosing spondylitis. Libraries of TCR beta came from quantitative 5'-RACE with molecular barcodes. TCRdb reanalysed the 5' RACE reads using MiXCR and keeps one entry per CDR3 protein. In the table there are roughly 200,000 distinct CDR3 sequences, about a quarter of which are singletons. This chain connects TRBV29-1 to TRBJ2-2; 12 bases align to TRBD1. Sequenced material: blood, either unsorted or a sorted T cell fraction (not recorded which). This receptor was taken from a male donor with ankylosing spondylitis or in good health (not recorded which). In DNA form, the CDR3 reads TGCAGCGTGGGACAGGGGGCAACCGGGGAGCTGTTTTTT. Translation: CSVGQGATGELFF.